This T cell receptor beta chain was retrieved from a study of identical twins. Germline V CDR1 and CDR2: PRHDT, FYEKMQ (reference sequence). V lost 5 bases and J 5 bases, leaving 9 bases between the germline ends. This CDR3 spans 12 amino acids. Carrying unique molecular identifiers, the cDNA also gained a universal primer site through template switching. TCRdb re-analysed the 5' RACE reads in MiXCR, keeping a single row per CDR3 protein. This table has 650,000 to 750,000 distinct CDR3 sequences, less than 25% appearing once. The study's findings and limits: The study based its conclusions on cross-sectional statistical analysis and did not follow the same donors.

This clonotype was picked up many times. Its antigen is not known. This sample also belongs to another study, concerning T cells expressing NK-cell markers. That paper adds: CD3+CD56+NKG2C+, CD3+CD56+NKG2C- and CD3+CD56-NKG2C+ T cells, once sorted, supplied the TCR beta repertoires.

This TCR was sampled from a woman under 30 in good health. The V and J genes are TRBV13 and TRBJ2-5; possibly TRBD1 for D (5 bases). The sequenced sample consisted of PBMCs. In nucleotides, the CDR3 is TGTGCCAGCAGCAAGTGGGGCGAGACCCAGTACTTC. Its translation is CASSKWGETQYF.